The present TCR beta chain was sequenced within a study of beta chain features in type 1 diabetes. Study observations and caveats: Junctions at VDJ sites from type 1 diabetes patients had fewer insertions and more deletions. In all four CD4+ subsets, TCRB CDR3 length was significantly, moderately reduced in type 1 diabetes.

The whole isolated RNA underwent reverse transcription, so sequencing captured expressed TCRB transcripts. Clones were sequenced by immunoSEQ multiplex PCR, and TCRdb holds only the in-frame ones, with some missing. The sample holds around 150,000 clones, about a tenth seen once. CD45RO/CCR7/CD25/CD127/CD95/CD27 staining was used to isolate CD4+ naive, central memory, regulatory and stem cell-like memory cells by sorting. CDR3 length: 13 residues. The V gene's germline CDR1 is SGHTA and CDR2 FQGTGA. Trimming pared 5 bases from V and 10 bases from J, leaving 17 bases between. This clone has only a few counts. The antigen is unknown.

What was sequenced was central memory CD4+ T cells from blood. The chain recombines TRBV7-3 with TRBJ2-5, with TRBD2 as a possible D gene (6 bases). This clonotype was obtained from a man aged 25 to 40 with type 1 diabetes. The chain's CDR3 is CASSPGAGEDQYF. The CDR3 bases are TGTGCCAGCAGCCCGGGAGCCGGAGAGGACCAGTACTTC. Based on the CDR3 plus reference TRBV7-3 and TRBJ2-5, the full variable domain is GAGVSQTPSNKVTEKGKYVELRCDPISGHTALYWYRQSLGQGPEFLIYFQGTGAADDSGLPNDRFFAVRPEGSVSTLKIQRTERGDSAVYLCASSPGAGEDQYFGPGTRLLVL.